A single sample is the source of the 14 T cell receptor beta chains below, sequenced in a study of CD8+CD57+ T cells in acquired aplastic anemia. Selection for sequencing was limited to patients who had shown CD8+CD57+ cell expansion by flow cytometry. For CDR3 and TCR beta VDJ profiling, genomic DNA was the template used. TCRdb independently ran MiXCR on the reads; one entry per CDR3 protein. The sample has 270,000 or so distinct CDR3 sequences, 65% to 90% seen once. Sequenced input: sorted CD4+, CD8+, or CD8+CD57+ T cells (not recorded which) from PBMCs. Every receptor here comes from a human donor with aplastic anemia.

The chain combines TRBV12-3 or TRBV12-4 with TRBJ1-2, with 10 positions matching TRBD1. V dropped 5 bases and J dropped 3; count of bases not matched to a gene: 6. This CDR3 comprises 15 residues. The CDR3 loop reads CASSATGGADYGYTF. CDR3 DNA: TGTGCCAGCAGTGCGACAGGGGGCGCCGACTATGGCTACACCTTC.

The V gene is TRBV7-6, the J gene TRBJ1-5; D is perhaps TRBD1 (5 bases). The CDR3 loop spans 16 amino acids. Trimming stripped 7 bases from V and 12 bases from J, with 28 bases between. Germline CDR1 SGHVS, CDR2 FNYEAQ. This CDR3 reads CASTLVRVPCGANQHF. The CDR3 DNA follows: TGTGCCAGCACCCTAGTCAGGGTCCCCTGTGGGGCCAACCAGCATTTT.

The CDR3 region is CASSLGPYNSSLHHF. CDR3 nucleotides: TGTGCCAGCAGCTTGGGTCCCTATAATTCATCCCTCCACCACTTT. The gene calls are TRBV7-6 and TRBJ1-6; D remains unclear. Germline V gives CDR1 SGHVS, CDR2 FNYEAQ. This CDR3 has 15 residues. Trimming cost V 3 bases and J 18 bases, with 24 bases left between them.

The chain uses TRBV9 and TRBJ1-4; D gene ambiguous. This CDR3 spans 15 amino acids. Trimming shortened V by 3 bases and J by 11 bases, and 20 bases separated the two germline ends. Looked up from germline, CDR1 is SGDLS and CDR2 is YYNGEE. CDR3 amino acids: CASSASQNSLNKLFF. CDR3 bases: TGTGCCAGCAGCGCATCCCAGAACAGCCTTAATAAACTGTTTTTT.

This clonotype showed up just once. V is TRBV7-6 and J is TRBJ2-3; D uncertain. Germline CDR1 and CDR2: SGHVS and FNYEAQ. The CDR3 totals 14 residues. The V and J ends lost 4 bases and 12 bases respectively, with 20 bases between them. The CDR3 spells CASSSARGPAPQYF. The DNA of the CDR3 is TGTGCCAGCAGCTCAGCCAGAGGTCCCGCACCCCAGTATTTT.

This clonotype has just one count. The chain has TRBV7-6 and TRBJ2-1, with a possible D match to TRBD2 (5 bases). This CDR3 has 16 residues. The V end was cut by 3 bases, the J end by 8 bases, with 20 bases between. Per the germline V gene, CDR1 is SGHVS and CDR2 is FNYEAQ. CDR3 residues: CASSFQSSDGSDEQFF. The CDR3 bases are TGTGCCAGCAGCTTTCAAAGCAGCGATGGGAGCGATGAGCAGTTCTTC.

This clonotype is a singleton in its sample. The germline gene is not matched at one end of the junction; a read error may be the cause. The gene calls are TRBV7-8 and TRBJ1-2; D is unresolved. From germline, CDR1 is SGHVS and CDR2 FQNEAQ. CDR3 length equals 14 residues. CDR3 amino acids: CASSLGGSPDTYYF. The DNA for the CDR3 is TGTGCCAGCAGCTTAGGGGGTAGTCCCGATACGTACTATTTC.

Turning to this clonotype: A junction end diverges from the germline sequence, so it may reflect a read error. The chain employs TRBV9 and TRBJ2-5; D remains unclear. CDR1 is SGDLS, CDR2 YYNGEE, per germline. The CDR3 loop spans 15 amino acids. CDR3 bases: TGTGCCAGCAGAGTAGCCCACGGCACAAAGGACACCCAGTACTTC. Its translation: CASRVAHGTKDTQYF.

This clonotype was observed at least ten times. This chain joins TRBV5-1 and TRBJ1-1, with 8 nucleotides matching TRBD1. The junction had 1 base not matched to a gene; V was cut back by 0 bases and J by 0 bases. The CDR3 length is 15 residues. The V gene's germline CDR1 is SGHRS and CDR2 YFSETQ. The CDR3 spells CASSLGQGLNTEAFF. The DNA of the CDR3 is TGCGCCAGCAGCTTGGGACAGGGGTTGAACACTGAAGCTTTCTTT.

This clonotype was seen a few times. The gene calls are TRBV25-1 and TRBJ2-3; 9 nucleotides agree with TRBD2. Losses at the gene ends were 6 bases for V and 3 bases for J; bases not matched to a gene: 4. This CDR3 spans 14 amino acids. The V gene's germline CDR1 is MGHDK and CDR2 SYGVNS. The CDR3 DNA reads TGTGCCAGCAGCCAGGGACTAGCAACAGATACGCAGTATTTT. The encoded protein is CASSQGLATDTQYF.

This rearrangement joins TRBV7-6 to TRBJ2-5, with D perhaps TRBD2 (5 bases). V lost 3 bases and J lost 13, with 24 bases in between. Germline V CDR1 and CDR2: SGHVS, FNYEAQ. The CDR3 loop spans 15 amino acids. CDR3 in amino acids: CASSFRRNEQLSGYF. The CDR3 region has the DNA TGTGCCAGCAGCTTCAGGAGGAATGAGCAGTTGTCCGGGTACTTC.

The chain has TRBV7-2 and TRBJ1-2; D possibly corresponds to TRBD1 (5 bases). The CDR3 extends over 16 amino acids. The germline V and J ends were trimmed by 4 bases and 10 bases, with 25 bases remaining between them. The germline gives CDR1 SGHTA, CDR2 FQGNSA. DNA of the CDR3: TGTGCCAGCAGCTCCCCGCGGTTGGACACACCTATTGACTACACCTTC. Translating it yields CASSSPRLDTPIDYTF.

J is TRBJ2-7 and V is TRBV20-1; 8 positions agree with TRBD2. CDR3 size: 14 residues. Germline V gene lookup returns CDR1 DFQATT and CDR2 SNEGSKA (reference sequence). CDR3 nucleotides: TGCAGCGTCAACGGGGGGGCGAGTAATGACGAGCAGTACTTC. The encoded protein is CSVNGGASNDEQYF.

The chain recombines TRBV5-5 with TRBJ2-1, with unresolved D. V gave up 4 bases and J gave up 8 bases, with 22 bases separating them. This CDR3 is 16 amino acids long. Germline V gene lookup returns CDR1 SGHKS and CDR2 YYEKEE (reference sequence). The CDR3, as DNA: TGTGCCAGCAGCCTCCGGACCGGAAACGGTCAGGATGAGCAGTTCTTC. Translated: CASSLRTGNGQDEQFF.